Presented here are 19 T cell receptor beta chains from one specimen sequenced in a study of blood T cell repertoires in COVID-19. Produced via immunoSEQ multiplex PCR; TCRdb's table is partial and in-frame only. The data contain over 150,000 clones, around 90% of them seen just once; the ten biggest clones take up approximately 2.2%. What was sequenced was peripheral blood. Receptors originate from a man aged 18 to 30 with acute or convalescent COVID-19.

For the CDR3, the DNA is TGTGCCACCAGCAGAGATTGGGGGGACAGGGGGTTTGGCCCATCTGGGGGCTACGAGCAGTACTTC. Residues: CATSRDWGDRGFGPSGGYEQYF. The chain links TRBV15 to TRBJ2-7; 11 positions match TRBD1. CDR3 size: 22 residues. Germline assignment: CDR1 LNHNV and CDR2 YYDKDF (reference sequence). With V trimmed by 0 bases and J by 3 bases, 22 bases remained unmatched. Complete variable domain (other parts from reference TRBV15 and TRBJ2-7): DAMVIQNPRYQVTQFGKPVTLSCSQTLNHNVMYWYQQKSSQAPKLLFHYYDKDFNNEADTPDNFQSRRPNTSFCFLDIRSPGLGDTAMYLCATSRDWGDRGFGPSGGYEQYFGPGTRLTVT.

The chain couples TRBV5-5 to TRBJ2-3, with 10 bases aligning to TRBD2. The germline gives CDR1 SGHKS, CDR2 YYEKEE (reference sequence). The length of the CDR3 is 17 residues. V dropped 4 bases and J dropped 2; count of bases not matched to a gene: 10. The CDR3 coding sequence is TGTGCCAGCAGCCTACCCGGCCTAGCGGGGGTCACAGATACGCAGTATTTT. As protein: CASSLPGLAGVTDTQYF.

The chain couples TRBV6-5 to TRBJ1-5; possible D gene TRBD1, 5 bases. V was shortened by 6 bases and J by 0 bases, with 9 bases between the two germline ends. In germline, CDR1 is MNHEY, CDR2 SVGAGI. This CDR3 region has 14 residues. In nucleotides, the CDR3 is TGTGCCAGCAGGCCAGGGAATAGCAATCAGCCCCAGCATTTT. Residues: CASRPGNSNQPQHF.

V usage is TRBV19 and J usage is TRBJ2-7; 11 nucleotides align to TRBD1. Unmatched junction bases numbered 8, after V lost 4 bases and J lost 6 bases. CDR3 length: 15 amino acids. The germline gives CDR1 LNHDA, CDR2 SQIVND (reference sequence). CDR3 residues: CASSTPGQGVGEQYF. CDR3 nucleotide sequence: TGTGCCAGTAGTACGCCGGGACAGGGGGTGGGCGAGCAGTACTTC.

The chain carries TRBV5-6 and TRBJ1-1; D ambiguous. Germline CDR1 is SGHDT and CDR2 is YYEEEE. V gave up 0 bases and J gave up 10 bases, with 16 bases separating them. The CDR3 is 14 amino acids. CDR3 loop: CASSLESYAERAFF. CDR3 sequence (DNA): TGTGCCAGCAGCTTGGAATCGTATGCGGAGAGAGCTTTCTTT.

The chain combines TRBV27 with TRBJ2-3; D may be TRBD1 (6 bases). The ends were cut back, 5 bases at V and 5 bases at J, with 8 bases in the middle. Germline V gene data show CDR1 as MNHEY and CDR2 as SMNVEV (reference sequence). The length of the CDR3 is 12 residues. CDR3 region: CASSLDRDTQYF. The CDR3 DNA is TGTGCCAGCAGTCTGGACAGAGATACGCAGTATTTT.

The J gene is TRBJ1-1, the V gene TRBV12-3 or TRBV12-4; D unresolved. The CDR3 sequence is 12 residues long. Deletions cut 6 bases from V and 8 bases from J, with 13 bases between. CDR3 nucleotides: TGTGCCAGCAGCCCGGGGAGACGAGAAGCTTTCTTT. Encoded protein: CASSPGRREAFF.

This clone was counted only a few times. V gene TRBV19 combines with J gene TRBJ2-1; 10 bases are shared with TRBD2. Trimming removed 0 bases from V and 9 bases from J; junction bases left unmatched: 5. CDR1 and CDR2 (germline): LNHDA, SQIVND (reference sequence). This CDR3 has 15 residues. This CDR3 reads CASSIELAGYSEQFF. The CDR3 DNA reads as TGTGCCAGTAGTATAGAACTAGCGGGGTATAGTGAGCAGTTCTTC.

The gene calls are TRBV5-6 and TRBJ1-5, with 7 bases fitting TRBD1. J was trimmed by 4 bases and V by 4 bases; bases with no gene match: 5. In germline, CDR1 is SGHDT, CDR2 YYEEEE. This CDR3 has 14 amino acids. The CDR3 spells CASSTRTGNQPQHF. In DNA, the CDR3 is TGTGCCAGCAGCACTCGGACAGGAAATCAGCCCCAGCATTTT.

The chain couples TRBV7-2 to TRBJ1-4, with TRBD1 identical over 7 bases. Losses at the gene ends were 5 bases for V and 4 bases for J; bases not matched to a gene: 10. Germline CDR1 is SGHTA and CDR2 is FQGNSA. This CDR3 has 16 residues. CDR3 DNA: TGTGCCAGCAGCCGGCATCCGGGACAGCTTAATGAAAAACTGTTTTTT. Amino acids: CASSRHPGQLNEKLFF.

The CDR3 sequence: CASSPRPRAYGYTF. The CDR3 nucleotides are TGTGCCAGTAGTCCACGGCCCAGGGCTTATGGCTACACCTTC. This chain uses TRBV19 with TRBJ1-2; D is perhaps TRBD1 (5 bases). This CDR3 has 14 residues. With 5 bases removed from V and 5 bases from J, the gap between germline ends came to 15 bases. Germline V lookup: CDR1 LNHDA, CDR2 SQIVND (reference sequence).

The rearrangement joins TRBV7-8 to TRBJ1-1; D may be TRBD1 (6 bases). V lost 1 base and J 1 base, leaving 7 bases between the germline ends. Germline values: CDR1 SGHVS, CDR2 FQNEAQ. This CDR3 contains 14 residues. As DNA, the CDR3 is TGTGCCAGCAGCTTAGGAGGGGGGAACACTGAAGCTTTCTTT. Translating it yields CASSLGGGNTEAFF.

V is TRBV11-2 and J is TRBJ1-2; D is uncertain. Looked up from germline, CDR1 is SGHAT and CDR2 is FQNNGV. With 1 base removed from V and 1 base from J, the gap between germline ends came to 7 bases. The CDR3 runs 14 residues. As DNA, the CDR3 is TGTGCCAGCAGCTTAGGGGCAGATAACTATGGCTACACCTTC. It yields the protein CASSLGADNYGYTF.

V is TRBV19 and J is TRBJ1-2; 8 bases agree with TRBD1. The CDR3 runs to 13 residues. Germline V gene sequence: CDR1 LNHDA, CDR2 SQIVND (reference sequence). The V gene end was trimmed by 7 bases and the J gene end by 8 bases; junction bases not matched to a gene: 9. CDR3 protein: CASNPRGQWGYTF. The CDR3 DNA follows: TGTGCCAGTAACCCCAGGGGGCAGTGGGGCTACACCTTC. The full variable domain, completed using reference TRBV19 and TRBJ1-2, is DGGITQSPKYLFRKEGQNVTLSCEQNLNHDAMYWYRQDPGQGLRLIYYSQIVNDFQKGDIAEGYSVSREKKESFPLTVTSAQKNPTAFYLCASNPRGQWGYTFGSGTRLTVV.

The V call is TRBV30, the J call TRBJ2-2, with TRBD2 identical over 13 bases. J lost 0 bases, V lost 1 base, and 8 bases had no gene match. Germline loops: CDR1 GTSNPN, CDR2 SVGIG (reference sequence). The CDR3 is 19 residues long. CDR3 loop: CAWSGARTSGGSNTGELFF. CDR3 DNA: TGTGCCTGGAGTGGGGCTCGGACTAGCGGGGGATCGAACACCGGGGAGCTGTTTTTT. Based on the CDR3 plus reference TRBV30 and TRBJ2-2, the full variable domain is SQTIHQWPATLVQPVGSPLSLECTVEGTSNPNLYWYRQAAGRGLQLLFYSVGIGQISSEVPQNLSASRPQDRQFILSSKKLLLSDSGFYLCAWSGARTSGGSNTGELFFGEGSRLTVL.

This clone has only one observation. The chain carries TRBV14 and TRBJ2-5; 9 bases align to TRBD1. This CDR3 has 18 amino acids. Per germline, CDR1 SGHDN and CDR2 FVKESK. V lost 0 bases and J lost 4; bases outside the gene matches: 12. The CDR3 is CASSQDGTGRVLRETQYF. Here the CDR3 DNA reads TGTGCCAGCAGCCAAGACGGGACAGGGAGGGTGCTGCGAGAGACCCAGTACTTC.

The chain couples TRBV6-5 to TRBJ2-7, with 11 bases matching TRBD2. Germline CDR1 MNHEY, CDR2 SVGAGI. The CDR3 runs to 15 residues. The V and J ends lost 7 bases and 6 bases, in that order; junction bases with no gene match: 11. This chain's CDR3 is CASTKLAGAGGEQYF. The CDR3 DNA is TGTGCCAGCACTAAACTAGCGGGAGCCGGGGGCGAGCAGTACTTC.

The V gene is TRBV5-1, the J gene TRBJ2-1, with TRBD2 identical over 11 bases. The length of the CDR3 is 15 residues. The germline gives CDR1 SGHRS, CDR2 YFSETQ. V was clipped by 5 bases and J by 7 bases; unmatched bases: 8. CDR3 region: CASRGPSGGMNEQFF. As DNA, the CDR3 is TGCGCCAGCAGGGGCCCTAGCGGGGGGATGAATGAGCAGTTCTTC.

The chain couples TRBV25-1 to TRBJ1-2; D is unclear. The CDR3 consists of 14 residues. The V and J ends lost 7 bases and 0 bases respectively, with 12 bases between them. Germline lookup yields CDR1 MGHDK and CDR2 SYGVNS. The CDR3 bases are TGTGCCAGCACAGCGGCAGCTTCTAACTATGGCTACACCTTC. It translates to CASTAAASNYGYTF.